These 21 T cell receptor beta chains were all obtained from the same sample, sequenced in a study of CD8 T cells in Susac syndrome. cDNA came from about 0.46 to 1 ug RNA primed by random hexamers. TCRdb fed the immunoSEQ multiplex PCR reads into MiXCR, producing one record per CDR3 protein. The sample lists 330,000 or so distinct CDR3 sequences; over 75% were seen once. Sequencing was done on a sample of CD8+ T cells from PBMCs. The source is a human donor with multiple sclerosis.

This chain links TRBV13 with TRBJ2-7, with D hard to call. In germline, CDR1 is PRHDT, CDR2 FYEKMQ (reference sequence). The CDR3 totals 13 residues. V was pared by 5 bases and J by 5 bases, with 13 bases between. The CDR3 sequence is CASSPPRIHEQYF. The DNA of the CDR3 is TGTGCCAGCAGCCCCCCCCGTATACACGAGCAGTACTTC.

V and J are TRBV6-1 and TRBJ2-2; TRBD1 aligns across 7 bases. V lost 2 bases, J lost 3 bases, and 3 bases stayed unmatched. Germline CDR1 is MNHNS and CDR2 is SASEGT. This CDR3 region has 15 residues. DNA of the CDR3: TGTGCCAGCAGTGAAAGGGGGCCGGACACCGGGGAGCTGTTTTTT. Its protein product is CASSERGPDTGELFF.

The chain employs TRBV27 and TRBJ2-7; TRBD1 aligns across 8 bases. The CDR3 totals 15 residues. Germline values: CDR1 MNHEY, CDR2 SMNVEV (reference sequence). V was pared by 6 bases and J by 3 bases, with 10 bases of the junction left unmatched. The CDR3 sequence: CASSLTGDPFYEQYF. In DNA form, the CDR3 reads TGTGCCAGCAGCTTGACAGGGGATCCCTTCTACGAGCAGTACTTC.

The CDR3 DNA follows: TGCAGTGCTGCGGGACAGGGACCTTTGGAAGCTTTCTTT. Residues: CSAAGQGPLEAFF. The chain joins TRBV20-1 to TRBJ1-1; 9 bases are a match to TRBD1. Germline V gives CDR1 DFQATT, CDR2 SNEGSKA (reference sequence). V shed 5 bases, J shed 8 bases, and the junction held 9 bases outside the gene matches. The CDR3 loop spans 13 amino acids.

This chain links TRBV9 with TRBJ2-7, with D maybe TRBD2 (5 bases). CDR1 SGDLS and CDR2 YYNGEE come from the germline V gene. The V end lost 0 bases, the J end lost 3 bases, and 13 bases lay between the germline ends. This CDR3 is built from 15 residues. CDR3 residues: CASSVGSMGDYEQYF. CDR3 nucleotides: TGTGCCAGCAGCGTAGGGTCAATGGGAGACTACGAGCAGTACTTC.

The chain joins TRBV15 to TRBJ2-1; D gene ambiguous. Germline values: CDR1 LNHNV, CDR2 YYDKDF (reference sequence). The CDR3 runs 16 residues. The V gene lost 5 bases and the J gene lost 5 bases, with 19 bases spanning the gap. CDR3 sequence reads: CATSFKEGPPHNEQFF. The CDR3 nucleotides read TGTGCCACCAGCTTTAAGGAAGGACCGCCACACAATGAGCAGTTCTTC. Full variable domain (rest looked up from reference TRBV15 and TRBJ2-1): DAMVIQNPRYQVTQFGKPVTLSCSQTLNHNVMYWYQQKSSQAPKLLFHYYDKDFNNEADTPDNFQSRRPNTSFCFLDIRSPGLGDTAMYLCATSFKEGPPHNEQFFGPGTRLTVL.

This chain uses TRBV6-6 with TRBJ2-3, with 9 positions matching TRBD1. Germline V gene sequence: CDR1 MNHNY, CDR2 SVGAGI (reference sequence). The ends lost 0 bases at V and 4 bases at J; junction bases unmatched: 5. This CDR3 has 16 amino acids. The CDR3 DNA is TGTGCCAGCAGTTACTCCCGGACAGGGGAATCAGATACGCAGTATTTT. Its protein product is CASSYSRTGESDTQYF.

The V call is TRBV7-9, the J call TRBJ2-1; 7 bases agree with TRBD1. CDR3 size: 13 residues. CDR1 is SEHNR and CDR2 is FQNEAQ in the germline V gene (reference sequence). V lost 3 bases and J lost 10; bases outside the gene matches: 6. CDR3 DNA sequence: TGTGCCAGCAGCTTTGAGGGGGCGCCCGAGCAGTTCTTC. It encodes CASSFEGAPEQFF.

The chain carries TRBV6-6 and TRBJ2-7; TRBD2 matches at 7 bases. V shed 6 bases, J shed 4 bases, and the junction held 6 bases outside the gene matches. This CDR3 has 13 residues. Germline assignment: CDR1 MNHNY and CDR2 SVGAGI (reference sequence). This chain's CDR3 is CASSPDGGYEQYF. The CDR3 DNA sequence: TGTGCCAGCAGCCCGGACGGGGGGTACGAGCAGTACTTC.

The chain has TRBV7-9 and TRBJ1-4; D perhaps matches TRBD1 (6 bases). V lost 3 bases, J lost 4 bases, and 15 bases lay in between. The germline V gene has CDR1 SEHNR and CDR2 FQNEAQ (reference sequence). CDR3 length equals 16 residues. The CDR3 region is CASSLKQGEINEKLFF. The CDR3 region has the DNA TGTGCCAGCAGCTTGAAACAGGGCGAGATTAATGAAAAACTGTTTTTT.

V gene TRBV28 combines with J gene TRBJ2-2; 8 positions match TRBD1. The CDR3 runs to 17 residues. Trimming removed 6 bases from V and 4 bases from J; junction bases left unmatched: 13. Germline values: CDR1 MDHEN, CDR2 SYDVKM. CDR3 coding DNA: TGTGCCAGCAGCCGCAAGCTCCGGACAGGGAGCACCGGGGAGCTGTTTTTT. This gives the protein CASSRKLRTGSTGELFF.

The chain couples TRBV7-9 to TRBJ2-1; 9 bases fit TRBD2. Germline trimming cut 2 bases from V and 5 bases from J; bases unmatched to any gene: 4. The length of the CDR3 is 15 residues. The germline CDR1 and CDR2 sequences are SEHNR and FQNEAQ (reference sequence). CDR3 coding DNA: TGTGCCAGCAGCTTATGGGTAGCGGGAGACAATGAGCAGTTCTTC. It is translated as CASSLWVAGDNEQFF.

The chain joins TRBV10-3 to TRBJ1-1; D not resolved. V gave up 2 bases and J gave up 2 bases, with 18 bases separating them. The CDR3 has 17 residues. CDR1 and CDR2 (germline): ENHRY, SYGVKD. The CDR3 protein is CAISEVAAGRGNTEAFF. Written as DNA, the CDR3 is TGTGCCATCAGTGAGGTTGCGGCAGGACGGGGAAACACTGAAGCTTTCTTT.

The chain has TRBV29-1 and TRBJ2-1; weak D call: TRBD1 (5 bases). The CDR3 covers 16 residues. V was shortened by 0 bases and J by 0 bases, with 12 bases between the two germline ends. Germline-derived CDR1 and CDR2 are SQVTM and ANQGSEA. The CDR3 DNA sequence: TGCAGCGTTGAAGATGGCAGGGCTAGCTCCTACAATGAGCAGTTCTTC. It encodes CSVEDGRASSYNEQFF.

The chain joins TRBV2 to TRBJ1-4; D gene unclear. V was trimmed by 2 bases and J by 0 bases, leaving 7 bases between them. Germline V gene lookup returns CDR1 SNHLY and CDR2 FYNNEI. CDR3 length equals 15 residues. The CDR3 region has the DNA TGTGCCAGCAGTGAAAAAGTGACAACTAATGAAAAACTGTTTTTT. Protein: CASSEKVTTNEKLFF.

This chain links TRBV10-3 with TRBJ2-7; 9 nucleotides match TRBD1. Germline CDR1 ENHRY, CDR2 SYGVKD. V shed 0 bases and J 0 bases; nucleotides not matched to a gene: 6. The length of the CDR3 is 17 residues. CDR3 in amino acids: CAISESNRDRDSYEQYF. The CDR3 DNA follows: TGTGCCATCAGTGAGTCTAACCGGGACAGGGACTCCTACGAGCAGTACTTC.

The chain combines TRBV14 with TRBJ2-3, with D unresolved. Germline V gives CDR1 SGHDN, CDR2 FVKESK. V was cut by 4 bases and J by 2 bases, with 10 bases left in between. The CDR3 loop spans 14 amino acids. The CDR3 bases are TGTGCCAGCAGCCCTCTGGCGGTCACAGATACGCAGTATTTT. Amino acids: CASSPLAVTDTQYF.

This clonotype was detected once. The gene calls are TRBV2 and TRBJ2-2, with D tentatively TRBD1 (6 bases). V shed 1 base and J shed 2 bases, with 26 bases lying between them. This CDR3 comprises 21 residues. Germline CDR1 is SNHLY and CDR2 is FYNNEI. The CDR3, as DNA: TGTGCCAGCAGTGAAGAACCACCGTTACCTAGGGAGACAGGCAACACCGGGGAGCTGTTTTTT. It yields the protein CASSEEPPLPRETGNTGELFF.

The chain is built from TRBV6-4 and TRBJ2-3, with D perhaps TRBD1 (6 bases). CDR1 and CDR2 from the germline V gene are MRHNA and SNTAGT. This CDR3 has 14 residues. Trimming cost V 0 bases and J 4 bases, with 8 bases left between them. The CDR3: CASSDSQGSDTQYF. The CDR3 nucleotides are TGTGCCAGCAGTGACTCCCAGGGGTCAGATACGCAGTATTTT.

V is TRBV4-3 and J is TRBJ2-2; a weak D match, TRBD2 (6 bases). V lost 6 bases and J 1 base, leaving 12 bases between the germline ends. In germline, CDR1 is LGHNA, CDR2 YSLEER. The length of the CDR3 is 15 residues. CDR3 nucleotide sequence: TGCGCCAGCAGGGGCGGGGCAGAGAACACCGGGGAGCTGTTTTTT. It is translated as CASRGGAENTGELFF.

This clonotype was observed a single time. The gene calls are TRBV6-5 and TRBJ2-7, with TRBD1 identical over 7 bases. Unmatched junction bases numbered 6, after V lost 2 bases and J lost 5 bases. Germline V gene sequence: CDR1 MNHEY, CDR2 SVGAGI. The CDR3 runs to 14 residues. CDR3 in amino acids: CASSYRGPPDEQYF. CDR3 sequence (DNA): TGTGCCAGCAGTTACAGGGGGCCCCCGGACGAGCAGTACTTC.